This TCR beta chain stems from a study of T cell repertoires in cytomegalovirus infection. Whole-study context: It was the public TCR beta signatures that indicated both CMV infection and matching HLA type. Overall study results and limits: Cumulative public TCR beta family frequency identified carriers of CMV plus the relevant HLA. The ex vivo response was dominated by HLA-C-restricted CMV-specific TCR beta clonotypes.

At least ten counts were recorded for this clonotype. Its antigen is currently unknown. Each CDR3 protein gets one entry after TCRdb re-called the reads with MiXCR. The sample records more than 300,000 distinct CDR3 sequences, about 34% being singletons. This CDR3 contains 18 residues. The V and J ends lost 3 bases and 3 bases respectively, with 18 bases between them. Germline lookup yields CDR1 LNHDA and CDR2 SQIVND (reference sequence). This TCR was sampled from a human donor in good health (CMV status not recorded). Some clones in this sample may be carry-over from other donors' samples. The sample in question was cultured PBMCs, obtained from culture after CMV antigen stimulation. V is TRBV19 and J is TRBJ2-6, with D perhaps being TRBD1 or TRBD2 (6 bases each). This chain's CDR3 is CASSIPGARGSGANVLTF. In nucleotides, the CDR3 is TGTGCCAGTAGTATCCCGGGGGCGCGGGGTAGTGGGGCCAACGTCCTGACTTTC.